The clone carrying this T cell receptor (beta chain) has more than one count but fewer than ten. Its antigen remains unknown. The source of the sample is a study of cytomegalovirus exposure and HLA in healthy donors. Study findings and constraints: It was reported that TCR beta sequences correctly inferred the HLA-A and HLA-B alleles for most subjects. The records held CMV serostatus as the only immune exposure information.

Primers for the PCR totalled 60 Vbeta and 13 Jbeta. Original methodology: An analysis performed later counted roughly 79 million unique TCR beta chains (roughly 11 million of them shared). TCRdb's table, derived via immunoSEQ multiplex PCR, lists solely in-frame clones and lacks some. For V, J and clone size, that table is used; D and trimming come from the DNA. The repertoire holds about 110,000 clones, with more than 65% as singletons. The source of this sequence is a young man in good health and CMV-seronegative. What was sequenced was PBMCs.

In DNA form, the CDR3 reads TGTGCCAGCAGGATGGCAACGAACACTGAAGCTTTCTTT. Translated: CASRMATNTEAFF. The chain is built from TRBV5-5 and TRBJ1-1; D not resolved. The CDR3 length is 13 residues. V lost 5 bases, J lost 1 base, and 9 bases lay in between. Germline V CDR1 and CDR2: SGHKS, YYEKEE (reference sequence).